This TCR beta chain was recovered during a study of cytomegalovirus exposure and HLA in healthy donors. Study-wide results and limits: A later analysis showed HLA-associated TCR beta chains outstripping equally common others in clonal expansion.

A remark on this clone: Its target is not known.

The PCR ran on 60 Vbeta and 13 Jbeta primers. Here immunoSEQ multiplex PCR was the method, and the copy in TCRdb shows in-frame clones only, minus some. The table includes some 200,000 clones, approximately 82% detected once. CDR1 SQVTM and CDR2 ANQGSEA come from the germline V gene. The CDR3 covers 14 residues. The sequencing sample was made of PBMCs. This clonotype originated in a woman in her twenties or thirties in good health and CMV-seronegative. V gene TRBV29-1 combines with J gene TRBJ2-5; TRBD2 aligns across 14 bases. Gene TRBJ2-7 matches the end of the DNA better, so the J call may be wrong. The CDR3 bases are TGCAGCGTCGGACTAGCGGGGGGCCGGGCCGAGCAGTACTTC. It yields the protein CSVGLAGGRAEQYF.